This entry features one T cell receptor (beta chain) sequence. Its antigen is unknown. Other nucleotide sequences from this sample produce the same CDR3. These data come from a study of shared clonotypes between healthy human individuals. Whole-study results and caveats: Clonotype sharing among the donors was expected to vary with sequencing depth.

An approximately 210 ng quantity of DNA, about 30,000 T cell genomes, went into the sorted-subset replicate PCRs. The repertoire was sequenced with immunoSEQ multiplex PCR; TCRdb's copy has only in-frame clones and lacks some. The sample records under 650,000 clones, approximately 95% being singletons. The CDR3 length is 15 residues. Germline V gene sequence: CDR1 KGHSH, CDR2 LQKENI. The trim removed 2 bases at V and 5 bases at J, leaving 3 bases unmatched. V and J are TRBV18 and TRBJ2-5, with 12 bases matching TRBD2. The sequencing sample was made of naive CD4+ T cells sorted from blood. Documented subset: CD45RA+ positively selected. This TCR derives from a woman aged 25 to 45 in good health. The CDR3 DNA follows: TGTGCCAGCTCACCATCGCTAGCGGGAGGGGAGACCCAGTACTTC. Amino acid sequence: CASSPSLAGGETQYF.